These 22 T cell receptor beta chains came from one sample sequenced in a study of blood T cell repertoires in COVID-19. Sequencing was performed with immunoSEQ multiplex PCR; in TCRdb, only in-frame clones are kept and a portion is missing. The data show approximately 250,000 clones, 80% to 90% seen once. Sample: peripheral blood. Source of these receptors: a man aged 25-45 years with active or convalescent COVID-19.

Only a few counts were recorded for this clone. The chain uses TRBV30 and TRBJ2-7, with TRBD2 matching over 7 bases. Germline trimming cut 2 bases from V and 6 bases from J; bases unmatched to any gene: 7. The V gene's germline CDR1 is GTSNPN and CDR2 SVGIG (reference sequence). The CDR3 contains 13 residues. DNA of the CDR3: TGTGCCTGGAGTAGTGGCGGGGGTTTCGAGCAGTACTTC. This codes for CAWSSGGGFEQYF.

The rearrangement links TRBV9 to TRBJ2-1; 10 positions agree with TRBD1. V was clipped by 4 bases and J by 2 bases; unmatched bases: 3. The germline CDR1 and CDR2 sequences are SGDLS and YYNGEE. The CDR3 totals 15 residues. In DNA form, the CDR3 reads TGTGCCAGCAGCCTGGGACAGGGGCCCTACAATGAGCAGTTCTTC. This translates into CASSLGQGPYNEQFF.

J is TRBJ2-3 and V is TRBV9, with 7 bases identical to TRBD2. This CDR3 has 15 amino acids. The trim removed 1 base at V and 4 bases at J, leaving 6 bases unmatched. In germline, CDR1 is SGDLS, CDR2 YYNGEE. CDR3 loop: CASSVSGVGADTQYF. The DNA of the CDR3 is TGTGCCAGCAGCGTAAGCGGGGTTGGAGCAGATACGCAGTATTTT. Filled out from reference TRBV9 and TRBJ2-3, the complete variable domain reads DSGVTQTPKHLITATGQRVTLRCSPRSGDLSVYWYQQSLDQGLQFLIQYYNGEERAKGNILERFSAQQFPDLHSELNLSSLELGDSALYFCASSVSGVGADTQYFGPGTRLTVL.

The rearrangement joins TRBV18 to TRBJ1-4, with D tentatively TRBD1 (6 bases). The V gene's germline CDR1 is KGHSH and CDR2 LQKENI. The CDR3 contains 15 residues. V was clipped by 7 bases and J by 5 bases, with 17 bases between them. CDR3 coding DNA: TGTGCCAGCTTGTCACCGGGACATCCAAATGAAAAACTGTTTTTT. Its translation is CASLSPGHPNEKLFF. The whole variable domain, filled in from reference TRBV18 and TRBJ1-4, reads NAGVMQNPRHLVRRRGQEARLRCSPMKGHSHVYWYRQLPEEGLKFMVYLQKENIIDESGMPKERFSAEFPKEGPSILRIQQVVRGDSAAYFCASLSPGHPNEKLFFGSGTQLSVL.

The chain carries TRBV12-3 or TRBV12-4 and TRBJ2-7, with unresolved D. The CDR3 length is 13 residues. Trimming took 3 bases from V and 3 from J, leaving 9 bases between them. CDR3 nucleotides: TGTGCCAGCAGTTTTCTAGGAAGCTACGAGCAGTACTTC. This translates into CASSFLGSYEQYF.

The chain is built from TRBV10-3 and TRBJ2-1; D might be TRBD1 (5 bases). Germline V lookup: CDR1 ENHRY, CDR2 SYGVKD. Trimming removed 2 bases from V and 5 bases from J, with 7 bases in between. The CDR3 is made up of 13 amino acids. The CDR3 sequence is CAISERGNNEQFF. The CDR3 nucleotides are TGTGCCATCAGTGAGAGGGGAAACAATGAGCAGTTCTTC.

The J gene is TRBJ2-2, the V gene TRBV7-6; D call uncertain. CDR1 and CDR2 from the germline V gene are SGHVS and FNYEAQ. The ends were cut back, 1 base at V and 2 bases at J, with 8 bases in the middle. CDR3 length: 15 residues. CDR3 in amino acids: CASSLGPPNTGELFF. CDR3 in DNA: TGTGCCAGCAGCTTAGGGCCTCCCAACACCGGGGAGCTGTTTTTT.

V usage is TRBV11-3 and J usage is TRBJ1-6, with unresolved D. V was shortened by 5 bases and J by 6 bases, with 11 bases between the two germline ends. Germline lookup yields CDR1 SGHNT and CDR2 YENEEA. This CDR3 spans 14 amino acids. The CDR3 coding sequence is TGTGCCAGCAGCCCTGGTGGCAGTAATTCACCCCTCCACTTT. Protein product: CASSPGGSNSPLHF.

The gene calls are TRBV5-1 and TRBJ2-7; perhaps TRBD1 as D (5 bases). Germline V lookup: CDR1 SGHRS, CDR2 YFSETQ. Trimming took off 0 bases at V and 3 bases at J, with 10 bases between the two ends. This CDR3 is 14 amino acids long. The CDR3 coding sequence is TGCGCCAGCAGCTTGGAGGCAGGGTTCTACGAGCAGTACTTC. Its translation: CASSLEAGFYEQYF. Variable domain in full (rest from reference TRBV5-1 and TRBJ2-7): KAGVTQTPRYLIKTRGQQVTLSCSPISGHRSVSWYQQTPGQGLQFLFEYFSETQRNKGNFPGRFSGRQFSNSRSEMNVSTLELGDSALYLCASSLEAGFYEQYFGPGTRLTVT.

The chain has TRBV7-9 and TRBJ1-2, with D tentatively TRBD1 (5 bases). Trimming cost V 5 bases and J 0 bases, with 13 bases left between them. Germline loops: CDR1 SEHNR, CDR2 FQNEAQ (reference sequence). The CDR3 sequence is 15 residues long. The CDR3 DNA sequence: TGTGCCAGCAGCCGCTCCGAGACAGCTAACTATGGCTACACCTTC. Residues: CASSRSETANYGYTF.

The chain combines TRBV6-1 with TRBJ2-6; D perhaps matches TRBD1 (7 bases). Germline V gene lookup returns CDR1 MNHNS and CDR2 SASEGT. Trimming cost V 2 bases and J 2 bases, with 13 bases left between them. The CDR3 is 17 amino acids. As DNA, the CDR3 is TGTGCCAGCAGTGAAAGAGGAGGGGGCACTGGGGCCAACGTCCTGACTTTC. Translation gives CASSERGGGTGANVLTF.

The V gene is TRBV5-6, the J gene TRBJ1-6; D is unresolved. Trimming shortened V by 0 bases and J by 7 bases, and 5 bases separated the two germline ends. CDR3 length: 13 amino acids. Germline V gene data show CDR1 as SGHDT and CDR2 as YYEEEE. The CDR3 loop reads CASSLGGNSPLHF. The CDR3, as DNA: TGTGCCAGCAGCTTGGGAGGGAATTCACCCCTCCACTTT. The complete variable domain, with remaining parts taken from reference TRBV5-6 and TRBJ1-6, reads DAGVTQSPTHLIKTRGQQVTLRCSPKSGHDTVSWYQQALGQGPQFIFQYYEEEERQRGNFPDRFSGHQFPNYSSELNVNALLLGDSALYLCASSLGGNSPLHFGNGTRLTVT.

The chain's CDR3 is CAISDRGYGGGNTIYF. CDR3 DNA sequence: TGTGCCATCAGTGATCGAGGGTACGGAGGAGGAAACACCATATATTTT. V is TRBV10-3 and J is TRBJ1-3; no definite D call. This CDR3 is 16 amino acids long. Per germline, CDR1 ENHRY and CDR2 SYGVKD. V was trimmed by 3 bases and J by 4 bases, leaving 16 bases between them.

With respect to this clone: At one end, the junction sequence differs from germline, possibly due to a read error. The V gene is TRBV3-1 (or the pseudogene TRBV3-2), the J gene TRBJ2-4; TRBD1 is a possible D gene (5 bases). CDR1 and CDR2 from the germline V gene are LGHDT and YNNKEL (reference sequence). The CDR3 is 11 residues long. Here the CDR3 reads CASSRGGRLAF. In DNA form, the CDR3 reads TGTGCCAGCAGCCGGGGCGGCAGATTGGCCTTC.

The CDR3 region has the DNA TGTGCCTGGAGTGCAGCGGGTAGGGCCCAGTACTTC. It yields the protein CAWSAAGRAQYF. The chain couples TRBV30 to TRBJ2-5; TRBD2 might be the D (6 bases). Per germline, CDR1 GTSNPN and CDR2 SVGIG (reference sequence). The CDR3 is made up of 12 amino acids. V lost 1 base and J 9 bases, leaving 12 bases between the germline ends.

This rearrangement joins TRBV6-5 to TRBJ2-1; TRBD2 agrees at 9 bases. The CDR3 covers 15 residues. J lost 7 bases, V lost 2 bases, and 6 bases had no gene match. The V gene's germline CDR1 is MNHEY and CDR2 SVGAGI. The CDR3 loop reads CASSYGGGLANEQFF. CDR3 DNA: TGTGCCAGCAGTTACGGGGGCGGACTAGCGAATGAGCAGTTCTTC.

This rearrangement joins TRBV29-1 to TRBJ2-3; the D gene is possibly TRBD2 (5 bases). V lost 3 bases and J lost 4, with 14 bases in between. The CDR3 covers 14 residues. From germline, CDR1 is SQVTM and CDR2 ANQGSEA. CDR3 nucleotides: TGCAGCGTTGATCGGGGATCGAGCCCAGATACGCAGTATTTT. Its translation is CSVDRGSSPDTQYF.

V usage is TRBV11-1 and J usage is TRBJ2-7, with 11 nucleotides matching TRBD2. The germline gives CDR1 SGHAT, CDR2 FQDESV (reference sequence). This CDR3 contains 15 residues. Germline trimming cut 5 bases from V and 2 bases from J; bases unmatched to any gene: 5. This chain's CDR3 is CASSQTSGVPYEQYF. Written as DNA, the CDR3 is TGTGCCAGCAGCCAGACTAGCGGGGTCCCCTACGAGCAGTACTTC. The whole variable domain, remainder taken from reference TRBV11-1 and TRBJ2-7, is EAEVAQSPRYKITEKSQAVAFWCDPISGHATLYWYRQILGQGPELLVQFQDESVVDDSQLPKDRFSAERLKGVDSTLKIQPAELGDSAMYLCASSQTSGVPYEQYFGPGTRLTVT.

The chain recombines TRBV13 with TRBJ2-1, with 12 positions matching TRBD2. There are 14 residues in the CDR3. J was trimmed by 5 bases and V by 6 bases; bases with no gene match: 2. Germline CDR1 is PRHDT and CDR2 is FYEKMQ (reference sequence). Written as DNA, the CDR3 is TGTGCCAGCAGAACTAGCGGGGGGAACAATGAGCAGTTCTTC. Its translation is CASRTSGGNNEQFF.

J is TRBJ2-4 and V is TRBV5-4; TRBD1 is a possible D gene (5 bases). This CDR3 region has 15 residues. V lost 4 bases and J lost 4, with 15 bases in between. CDR1 and CDR2 (germline): SGHNT, YYREEE (reference sequence). CDR3 residues: CASSRGQAPKNIQYF. CDR3 nucleotides: TGTGCCAGCAGCCGCGGACAAGCCCCAAAAAACATTCAGTACTTC.

The J gene is TRBJ2-1, the V gene TRBV13; D ambiguous. Per germline, CDR1 PRHDT and CDR2 FYEKMQ (reference sequence). This CDR3 contains 15 residues. Trimming left V 2 bases short and J 6 bases short, with 14 bases between. The CDR3 coding sequence is TGTGCCAGCAGCTTAATTACCCTAGAACGCAATGAGCAGTTCTTC. Translation: CASSLITLERNEQFF.

The chain uses TRBV6-5 and TRBJ2-1, with D perhaps TRBD2 (5 bases). CDR3 size: 13 residues. CDR1 is MNHEY and CDR2 is SVGAGI in the germline V gene. V lost 7 bases and J lost 10, with 17 bases in between. The CDR3 sequence: CASKDADSEEQFF. The CDR3 nucleotides read TGTGCCAGCAAGGATGCGGACTCCGAGGAGCAGTTCTTC.